This T cell receptor (beta chain) came from a study of cytomegalovirus exposure and HLA in healthy donors. Trimming took 5 bases from V and 3 from J, leaving 11 bases between them. This CDR3 has 13 amino acids. Germline values: CDR1 MDHEN, CDR2 SYDVKM. Sequencing was performed with immunoSEQ multiplex PCR; in TCRdb, only in-frame clones are kept and a portion is missing. The top ten hold over 0.8% of the sample, which has a few hundred thousand clones, roughly 89% seen once. What was sequenced was PBMCs. This chain uses TRBV28 with TRBJ2-7; D unclear. The source of this sequence is a woman between 18 and 30 years old in good health and CMV-seronegative. The CDR3 region is CASSPLGLYEQYF. DNA of the CDR3: TGTGCCAGCAGTCCCCTCGGTCTCTACGAGCAGTACTTC.